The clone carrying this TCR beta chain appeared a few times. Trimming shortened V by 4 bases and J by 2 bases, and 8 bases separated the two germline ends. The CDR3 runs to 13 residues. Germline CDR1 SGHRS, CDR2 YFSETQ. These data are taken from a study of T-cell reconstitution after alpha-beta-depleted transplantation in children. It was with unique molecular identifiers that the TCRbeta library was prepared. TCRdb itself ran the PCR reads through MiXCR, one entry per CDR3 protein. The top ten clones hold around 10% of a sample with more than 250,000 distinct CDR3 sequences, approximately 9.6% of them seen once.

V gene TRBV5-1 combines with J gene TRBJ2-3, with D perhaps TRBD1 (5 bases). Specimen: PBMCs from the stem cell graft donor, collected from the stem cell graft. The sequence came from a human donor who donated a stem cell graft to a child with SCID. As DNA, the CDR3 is TGCGCCAGCAGCATGGGGCCCACAGATACGCAGTATTTT. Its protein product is CASSMGPTDTQYF.